This section outlines one T cell receptor (beta chain) sequence together with its context. Its antigen remains undetermined. No qualities accompany the bases; no much larger clone lies one base away. The data belong to a study of T cell responses to AZD1222 COVID-19 vaccine (dated by TCRdb to about 2021). For the wider study: AZD1222 recipients whose second dose came at about 4 weeks and those whose second dose came at about 12 weeks were combined into one group, since spike-specific TCR depth and breadth did not differ between the two schedules. Enrollment into the trials was organized by age into subgroups of 18-55, 56-69 and 70-plus years, and those subgroups contained roughly 140, 27 and 60 TCR-sequenced participants, respectively. TCR sequencing covered 230 to 250 trial participants: nearly 210 given two doses of AZD1222 and about 26 given two doses of MenACWY control vaccine.

V drops 2 bases and J drops 4 bases, leaving 17 bases in between. For CDR1 and CDR2, the germline V gene (reference sequence) lists GTSNPN and SVGIG. The CDR3 numbers 15 residues from cysteine through phenylalanine. The entry retains the CDR3 DNA only, 45 bases that are in frame from base 1. Sample time point, as interpreted from the label and publication: baseline before first vaccination. Vaccinee samples were obtained from the UK trials COV001 and COV002, which included a single-blind randomized controlled phase 2/3 trial of AZD1222 (ChAdOx1 nCoV-19) in healthy adults. Trial participant PBMC samples were collected at day 0 and day 28 after the second dose for TCRbeta chain sequencing. Results the study describes overall, beyond this receptor: Conclusions about previously exposed vaccinees were limited because only a handful of AZD1222 recipients were SARS-CoV-2 seropositive at baseline. Reportedly, almost half of the unique spike-specific TCRs recognized epitopes lying outside the regions that are mutated in the B.1.351 and B.1.1.7 variants. Because no day 14 peak-response samples were available, repertoires were characterized only after the peak T cell response. Participants were mostly white British, with more females than males. The authors suggested clonal diversity may have been underestimated. Spike-specific TCR breadth and depth rose significantly after two AZD1222 doses compared with day 0 and with MenACWY recipients. Vaccine-associated CD4 TCRs spanned the whole spike protein, with dominant responses in regions 160-218 and 743-854. In the small 56-69-year group, the increase in depth fell short of significance, most likely because of low power.

The CDR3 regions of human TCRbeta chains were subjected to immunosequencing. As for how the authors treated the data: Repertoire TCRs were checked for matches against a reference library of SARS-CoV-2-specific TCRs that had been generated using the MIRA antigen-specificity platform. Breadth was defined as the fraction of unique TCRs that were SARS-CoV-2-associated, and depth was defined as the fraction of total T cells that were SARS-CoV-2-associated. Each spike-specific TCR was assigned to its reactive spike region and to a CD4 or CD8 class using the MIRA data. Log10-transformed breadth and depth values were compared by one-way ANOVA with Sidak's multiple comparisons tests. This immuneACCESS table, as held by TCRdb, lists in-frame sequences with V and J called but not all clones. Of the missing ones, under half trace to an unresolved V gene in checked studies; the others have no known cause. V and J calls and clone size come straight from that table; D and trimming were deduced from the DNA. This sample has some 110,000 clones in its table, and about 91% of those were observed once. The ten most abundant clones make up roughly a sixth of the sample.

The material was peripheral blood, obtained on day 0 of AZD1222 vaccination. This receptor was identified in an adult in good health. The rearranged segments are TRBV30 and TRBJ1-1, and possibly TRBD1, on 5 matching bases. The CDR3: CAWSKLGEFGTEAFF. Read as DNA, the sequence is TGTGCCTGGAGTAAGTTAGGGGAATTTGGCACTGAAGCTTTCTTT.